This TCR beta chain was identified in a study of blood T cell repertoires in COVID-19. Per the original methods: Amplification of reference gene primers was used by the study to estimate nucleated cell counts. Measured with immunoSEQ multiplex PCR; TCRdb has only the in-frame clones, and not every one. For V, J and clone size, that table is used; D and trimming come from the DNA. The sample records about 53,000 clones, around nine tenths being singletons. The CDR3 totals 11 residues. V shed 5 bases and J shed 7 bases, with 9 bases lying between them. Germline CDR1 reads SGHAT; CDR2 reads FQNNGV. In its sample, this clone was seen a few times.

The sequenced sample was peripheral blood. This rearrangement joins TRBV11-2 to TRBJ2-7; D ambiguous. This TCR was sampled from a man between 45 and 60 years old with acute or convalescent COVID-19. CDR3 in amino acids: CASSPQWEQYF. CDR3 DNA sequence: TGTGCCAGCAGCCCGCAGTGGGAGCAGTACTTC.